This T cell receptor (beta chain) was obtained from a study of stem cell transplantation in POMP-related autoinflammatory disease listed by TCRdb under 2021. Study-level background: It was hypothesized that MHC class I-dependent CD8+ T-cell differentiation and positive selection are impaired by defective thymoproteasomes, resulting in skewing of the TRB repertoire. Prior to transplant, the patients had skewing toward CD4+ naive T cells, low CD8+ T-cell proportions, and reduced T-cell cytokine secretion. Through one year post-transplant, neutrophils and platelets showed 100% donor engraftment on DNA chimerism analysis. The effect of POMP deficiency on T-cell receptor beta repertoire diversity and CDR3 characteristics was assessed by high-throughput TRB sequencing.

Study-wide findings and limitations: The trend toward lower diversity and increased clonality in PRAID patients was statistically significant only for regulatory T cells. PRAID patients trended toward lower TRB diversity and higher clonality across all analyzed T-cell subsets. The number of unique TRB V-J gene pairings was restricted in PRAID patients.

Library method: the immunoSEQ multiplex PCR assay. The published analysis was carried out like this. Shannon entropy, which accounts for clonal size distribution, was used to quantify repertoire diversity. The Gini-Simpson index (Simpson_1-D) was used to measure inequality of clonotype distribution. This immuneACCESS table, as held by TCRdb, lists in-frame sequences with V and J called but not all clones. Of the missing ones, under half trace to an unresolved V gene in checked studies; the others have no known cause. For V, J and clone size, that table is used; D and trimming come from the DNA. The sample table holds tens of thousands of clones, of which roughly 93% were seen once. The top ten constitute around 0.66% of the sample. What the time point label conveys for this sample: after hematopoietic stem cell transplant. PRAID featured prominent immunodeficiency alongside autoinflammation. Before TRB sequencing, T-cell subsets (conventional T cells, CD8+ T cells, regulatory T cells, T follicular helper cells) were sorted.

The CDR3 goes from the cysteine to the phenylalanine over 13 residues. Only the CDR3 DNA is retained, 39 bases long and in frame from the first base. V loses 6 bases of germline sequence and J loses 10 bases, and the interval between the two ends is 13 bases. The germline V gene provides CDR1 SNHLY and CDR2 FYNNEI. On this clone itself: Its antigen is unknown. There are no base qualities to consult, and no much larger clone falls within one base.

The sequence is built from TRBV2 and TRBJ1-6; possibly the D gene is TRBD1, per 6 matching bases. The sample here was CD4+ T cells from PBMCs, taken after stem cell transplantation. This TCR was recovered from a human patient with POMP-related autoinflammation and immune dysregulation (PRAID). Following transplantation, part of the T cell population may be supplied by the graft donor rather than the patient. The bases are TGTGCCAGCAGCCCCAGGGGCAAGTCACCCCTCCACTTT. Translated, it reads CASSPRGKSPLHF. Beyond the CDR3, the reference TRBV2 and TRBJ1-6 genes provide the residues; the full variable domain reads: EPEVTQTPSHQVTQMGQEVILRCVPISNHLYFYWYRQILGQKVEFLVSFYNNEISEKSEIFDDQFSVERPDGSNFTLKIRSTKLEDSAMYFCASSPRGKSPLHFGNGTRLTVT.